A single sample gave rise to the 27 T cell receptor beta chains below, sequenced in a study of regulatory T cells in long-lasting Graves disease. Time point meaning: persistent/refractory GD, antithyroid drugs over 5 years with positive TRAb. Making the TCR library involved RNA that had been extracted from PBMCs. CDR3-region Arm-PCR and iRepertoire HTBI primers produced the TCR beta libraries. TCRdb re-called the multiplex PCR reads with MiXCR, one entry per CDR3 protein. The sample has 600,000 to 850,000 distinct CDR3 sequences, approximately 31% seen once. Sequenced here: peripheral blood mononuclear cells (PBMCs), sampled when the disease was refractory, from a patient treated with antithyroid drugs. These receptors were taken from a female donor with Graves disease.

CDR3 nucleotide sequence: TGTGCCAGCAGCCAAGGGGGGAACTCCTATAATTCACCCCTCCACTTT. This gives the protein CASSQGGNSYNSPLHF. The chain is built from TRBV4-2 and TRBJ1-6; D is perhaps TRBD1 (5 bases). Trimming removed 1 base from V and 0 bases from J, with 7 bases in between. Per the germline V gene, CDR1 is LGHNA and CDR2 is YNFKEQ. CDR3 length: 16 residues.

CDR3 amino acids: CASSLVASGRIDEQFF. Written as DNA, the CDR3 is TGTGCCAGCAGCTTAGTGGCTAGCGGGAGGATCGATGAGCAGTTCTTC. The rearrangement joins TRBV7-6 to TRBJ2-1, with TRBD2 matching 11 bases. V was clipped by 1 base and J by 8 bases; unmatched bases: 7. The CDR3 loop spans 16 amino acids. Per germline, CDR1 SGHVS and CDR2 FNYEAQ.

This clonotype showed up just a few times. The J gene is TRBJ2-7, the V gene TRBV6-8; 9 bases are a match to TRBD2. Per the germline V gene, CDR1 is MNHGY and CDR2 is SAAAGT. J gave up 2 bases and V 4 bases, and 6 bases lay outside the gene matches. The CDR3 has 15 residues. The CDR3 region has the DNA TGTGCCAGCAGTTGGAGACTAGCGGTAGCCTACGAGCAGTACTTC. It is translated as CASSWRLAVAYEQYF.

In its sample, this clonotype was seen a few times. The V gene is TRBV20-1, the J gene TRBJ1-1; maybe TRBD1 (6 bases). This CDR3 is built from 13 residues. Germline V gives CDR1 DFQATT, CDR2 SNEGSKA (reference sequence). Trimming took 3 bases from V and 5 from J, leaving 13 bases between them. The CDR3 loop reads CSARGARGTEAFF. CDR3 in DNA: TGCAGTGCTAGGGGGGCCCGGGGGACTGAAGCTTTCTTT.

This rearrangement joins TRBV28 to TRBJ1-2; 8 bases map to TRBD1. V lost 6 bases, J lost 5 bases, and 8 bases stayed unmatched. This CDR3 spans 14 amino acids. CDR1 and CDR2 (germline): MDHEN, SYDVKM. The chain's CDR3 is CASRETGGPYGYTF. The CDR3 nucleotides read TGTGCCAGCAGAGAAACAGGGGGTCCGTATGGCTACACCTTC.

This clonotype came up a few times. The gene calls are TRBV20-1 and TRBJ2-5; D might be TRBD1 (6 bases). CDR1 is DFQATT and CDR2 is SNEGSKA in the germline V gene (reference sequence). The CDR3 runs to 17 residues. Trimming left V 2 bases short and J 4 bases short, with 23 bases between. The CDR3 nucleotides read TGCAGTGCTAGAATAGAGGCGCGCAGGGGATTTAGAGAGACCCAGTACTTC. Protein: CSARIEARRGFRETQYF.

The chain is built from TRBV29-1 and TRBJ1-1, with D possibly TRBD1 on 6 matching bases. V lost 6 bases and J lost 2, with 16 bases in between. Germline assignment: CDR1 SQVTM and CDR2 ANQGSEA. This CDR3 spans 14 amino acids. As DNA, the CDR3 is TGCAGCGTCGACCGGACAGACGGAAACACTGAAGCTTTCTTT. Translating gives CSVDRTDGNTEAFF.

The table lists this clonotype with a few counts. The chain couples TRBV25-1 to TRBJ1-1; no clear D gene. V gave up 7 bases and J gave up 1 base, with 10 bases separating them. Germline lookup yields CDR1 MGHDK and CDR2 SYGVNS. The CDR3 is 13 amino acids. DNA for the CDR3: TGTGCCAGCACTCGGGCGCCGAACACTGAAGCTTTCTTT. Translation gives CASTRAPNTEAFF.

This clonotype was seen ten or more times. The chain combines TRBV11-2 with TRBJ2-5; 8 nucleotides match TRBD2. Germline CDR1 SGHAT, CDR2 FQNNGV. The CDR3 extends over 17 amino acids. V lost 2 bases, J lost 2 bases, and 10 bases stayed unmatched. The CDR3 nucleotides read TGTGCCAGCAGCTTAAGTCTGGCGACTAGCGTTCAAGAGACCCAGTACTTC. Translating it yields CASSLSLATSVQETQYF.

In its sample, this clonotype was seen a few times. The gene calls are TRBV20-1 and TRBJ1-2, with a weak D call TRBD1 (5 bases). CDR3 length equals 12 residues. Germline V gene lookup returns CDR1 DFQATT and CDR2 SNEGSKA (reference sequence). Deletions cut 1 base from V and 8 bases from J, with 11 bases between. The DNA for the CDR3 is TGCAGTGCTAGAGCAGGGCTATACGGCTACACCTTC. It is translated as CSARAGLYGYTF.

The rearrangement joins TRBV30 to TRBJ1-2; D not resolved. CDR3 length: 14 residues. Trimming cost V 2 bases and J 0 bases, with 10 bases left between them. The V gene's germline CDR1 is GTSNPN and CDR2 SVGIG (reference sequence). CDR3 region: CAWSWAASNYGYTF. The CDR3 region has the DNA TGTGCCTGGAGTTGGGCGGCGTCTAACTATGGCTACACCTTC. Using reference TRBV30 and TRBJ1-2 for the parts outside the CDR3, the full variable domain is SQTIHQWPATLVQPVGSPLSLECTVEGTSNPNLYWYRQAAGRGLQLLFYSVGIGQISSEVPQNLSASRPQDRQFILSSKKLLLSDSGFYLCAWSWAASNYGYTFGSGTRLTVV.

The J gene is TRBJ1-2, the V gene TRBV20-1, with TRBD1 identical over 8 bases. From germline, CDR1 is DFQATT and CDR2 SNEGSKA (reference sequence). The CDR3 contains 14 residues. V lost 3 bases, J lost 8 bases, and 11 bases stayed unmatched. CDR3 residues: CSASYPDRGTGYTF. The CDR3 nucleotides read TGCAGTGCTAGTTACCCCGACAGGGGAACGGGCTACACCTTC.

The J gene is TRBJ2-7, the V gene TRBV4-1, with D hard to call. The CDR3 consists of 14 residues. The germline V and J ends were trimmed by 0 bases and 3 bases, with 9 bases remaining between them. Germline CDR1 reads MGHRA; CDR2 reads YSYEKL. CDR3 DNA sequence: TGCGCCAGCAGCCAAGATATGGGGAACTACGAGCAGTACTTC. This codes for CASSQDMGNYEQYF.

This clonotype was counted ten times or more. The chain couples TRBV6-1 to TRBJ1-6; the D is unclear. The CDR3 covers 14 residues. The V and J ends lost 6 bases and 6 bases respectively, with 12 bases between them. CDR1 MNHNS and CDR2 SASEGT come from the germline V gene. DNA for the CDR3: TGTGCCAGCAGAACCGGGAACACTAATTCACCCCTCCACTTT. Its protein product is CASRTGNTNSPLHF.

This clonotype was picked up many times. The chain couples TRBV11-2 to TRBJ2-5; D may be TRBD1 or TRBD2 (6 bases each). The CDR3 totals 14 residues. V was shortened by 5 bases and J by 1 base, with 11 bases between the two germline ends. Per germline, CDR1 SGHAT and CDR2 FQNNGV. As DNA, the CDR3 is TGTGCCAGCAGCCCCGAGGGGGGCCAAGAGACCCAGTACTTC. This gives the protein CASSPEGGQETQYF.

Ten or more counts support this clonotype. In DNA, the CDR3 is TGTGCCAGCAGCCGCGACAGGGCGGACTATGGCTACACCTTC. Its protein is CASSRDRADYGYTF. This chain connects TRBV27 to TRBJ1-2; TRBD1 matches at 7 bases. Trimming removed 6 bases from V and 3 bases from J; junction bases left unmatched: 7. The germline V gene has CDR1 MNHEY and CDR2 SMNVEV (reference sequence). The CDR3 runs 14 residues.

The V gene is TRBV5-1, the J gene TRBJ1-5, with no clear D. This CDR3 has 15 residues. In germline, CDR1 is SGHRS, CDR2 YFSETQ. Deletions cut 4 bases from V and 3 bases from J, with 14 bases between. The DNA of the CDR3 is TGCGCCAGCAGCCCCACACGAGGACCCAATCAGCCCCAGCATTTT. This sequence encodes CASSPTRGPNQPQHF.

The V and J genes are TRBV2 and TRBJ1-1; perhaps TRBD1 as D (6 bases). There are 15 residues in the CDR3. The V end lost 6 bases, the J end lost 1 base, and 15 bases lay between the germline ends. The germline V gene has CDR1 SNHLY and CDR2 FYNNEI. The CDR3 DNA sequence: TGTGCCAGCAGAACCCCCGAGGACAGGAACACTGAAGCTTTCTTT. Its protein is CASRTPEDRNTEAFF.

V usage is TRBV5-1 and J usage is TRBJ2-1, with no clear D. Germline values: CDR1 SGHRS, CDR2 YFSETQ. Trimming stripped 0 bases from V and 4 bases from J, with 5 bases between. The CDR3 contains 13 residues. In DNA, the CDR3 is TGCGCCAGCAGCTTGGCTCGGTACAATGAGCAGTTCTTC. Translation gives CASSLARYNEQFF.

This sequence joins TRBV4-1 and TRBJ2-1; the match to TRBD2 covers 8 bases. Trimming took 0 bases from V and 6 from J; bases not matched to a gene: 16. CDR3 size: 19 residues. Per the germline V gene, CDR1 is MGHRA and CDR2 is YSYEKL. The CDR3 protein is CASSQEPTSGAGVSNEQFF. CDR3 coding DNA: TGCGCCAGCAGCCAAGAACCCACCTCGGGAGCGGGAGTTTCCAATGAGCAGTTCTTC.

This clonotype was counted between two and nine times. The junction does not match germline at one end; this may be a read error. The CDR3, as DNA: TGTGCCAGCAGCTTAAGGATTTCTTGGTTTAAATTCTTT. Its protein is CASSLRISWFKFF. The rearrangement uses TRBV5-8 and TRBJ1-6; D gene unclear. Germline CDR1 is SGHTS and CDR2 is YDEGEE. The CDR3 is made up of 13 amino acids.

The V gene is TRBV30, the J gene TRBJ2-2; the D is unclear. Germline CDR1 is GTSNPN and CDR2 is SVGIG (reference sequence). This CDR3 has 12 residues. The ends were cut back, 2 bases at V and 6 bases at J, with 7 bases in the middle. The CDR3 DNA follows: TGTGCCTGGAGTCTCTTTTCCGGGGAGCTGTTTTTT. Amino acid sequence: CAWSLFSGELFF.

The table lists this clonotype with a few counts. The V gene is TRBV19, the J gene TRBJ2-2; D unclear. CDR1 and CDR2 (germline): LNHDA, SQIVND (reference sequence). The V gene lost 3 bases and the J gene lost 4 bases, with 9 bases spanning the gap. The CDR3 consists of 14 residues. The CDR3: CASSMVGVTGELFF. The CDR3 bases are TGTGCCAGTAGTATGGTTGGAGTCACCGGGGAGCTGTTTTTT.

This clonotype occurred a few times. CDR3: CASRQGGPYEQYF. The CDR3 nucleotides read TGTGCCAGCAGACAGGGAGGGCCGTACGAGCAGTACTTC. V gene TRBV12-3 or TRBV12-4 combines with J gene TRBJ2-7; possible D gene TRBD2, 7 bases. This CDR3 comprises 13 residues. Trimming shortened V by 6 bases and J by 4 bases, and 13 bases separated the two germline ends.

The J gene is TRBJ2-3, the V gene TRBV6-2 or TRBV6-3; D call uncertain. The V end was cut by 5 bases, the J end by 3 bases, with 12 bases between. The V gene's germline CDR1 is MNHEY and CDR2 SVGEGT. The CDR3 length is 14 residues. CDR3 bases: TGTGCCAGCAGTCCTAGTTCATTGACAGATACGCAGTATTTT. Amino acid sequence: CASSPSSLTDTQYF.

This chain joins TRBV25-1 and TRBJ1-1; TRBD1 matches 12 bases. The CDR3 has 14 amino acids. Germline V gene lookup returns CDR1 MGHDK and CDR2 SYGVNS. Trimming cost V 7 bases and J 8 bases; bases outside gene matches: 8. The CDR3 nucleotides read TGTGCCAGCATTCCGGGACAGGGGGCATCGGAAGCTTTCTTT. Protein: CASIPGQGASEAFF.

The chain uses TRBV12-3 or TRBV12-4 and TRBJ2-1; 12 positions match TRBD2. This CDR3 spans 15 amino acids. After removal of 5 bases from V and 9 bases from J, the junction contained 8 bases not matched to a gene. In DNA, the CDR3 is TGTGCCAGCAGTCCACGGACTAGCGGGGCCTCTGAGCAGTTCTTC. This sequence encodes CASSPRTSGASEQFF.